This T cell receptor beta chain appears in the sequencing data of a study of neurological immune-mediated disorders. The overall study: Among the 35 or so patients with multiple sclerosis, roughly 30 were relapsing-remitting, while 3 were secondary progressive.

This clonotype was found many times. Antigen: not known. Via MiXCR, TCRdb re-called the 5' RACE reads, giving one row per CDR3 protein. The sample shows approximately 100,000 distinct CDR3 sequences, 3% to 4.5% of them seen only once. Points from the study as a whole: There were no CDR3 amino acid sequences shared by expanded clones across subjects, a result suggesting private repertoires in all groups.

The CDR3 length is 16 residues. CDR1 MNHNS and CDR2 SASEGT come from the germline V gene. V was cut by 1 base and J by 3 bases, with 16 bases left in between. Unsorted libraries were prepared from 2 million PBMCs held at -80 C. The V gene is TRBV6-1, the J gene TRBJ2-7; no firm D call. The TCR originated in a woman in her late teens or twenties with multiple sclerosis. The sample comprised PBMCs. The CDR3 here is CASSEVGPWAYYEQYF. In nucleotides, the CDR3 is TGTGCCAGCAGTGAAGTGGGTCCTTGGGCCTACTACGAGCAGTACTTC.